One and the same sample provided the 11 T cell receptor beta chains below, sequenced in a study of Graves' ophthalmopathy and Graves' hyperthyroidism. RNA transcripts provided the template for amplifying TCR beta CDR3 regions. Investigators did first-round RT-PCR with HTBI primers, then second-round multiplex PCR. One entry per CDR3 protein results from TCRdb running MiXCR on the multiplex PCR reads. The sample records about 160,000 distinct CDR3 sequences, 30% to 45% being singletons. The sample taken for sequencing was peripheral blood. Receptors originate from a woman in her thirties or forties with Graves' ophthalmopathy.

This clonotype was observed many times. The J gene is TRBJ2-4, the V gene TRBV5-6; D is unclear. The CDR3 runs 13 residues. The V and J ends lost 6 bases and 7 bases respectively, with 14 bases between them. Looked up from germline, CDR1 is SGHDT and CDR2 is YYEEEE. The CDR3 loop reads CASIRTDQNIQYF. The CDR3 DNA follows: TGTGCCAGCATTCGGACCGACCAGAACATTCAGTACTTC.

This clonotype was found many times. The chain has TRBV12-3 or TRBV12-4 and TRBJ2-1, with a tentative D call TRBD2 (5 bases). V lost 6 bases and J lost 2, with 11 bases in between. The CDR3 consists of 14 residues. The CDR3 is CASSLSGPYNEQFF. The CDR3 DNA reads as TGTGCCAGCAGCCTAAGCGGACCCTACAATGAGCAGTTCTTC.

There are many counts of this clonotype. The V gene is TRBV16, the J gene TRBJ2-2; D is undetermined. Germline CDR1 KGHSY, CDR2 FQNENV. The CDR3 extends over 14 amino acids. V was trimmed by 7 bases and J by 4 bases, leaving 13 bases between them. CDR3 protein: CASIGTPGTGELFF. The DNA for the CDR3 is TGTGCCAGCATCGGTACTCCGGGCACCGGGGAGCTGTTTTTT.

This clonotype has a count of ten or more. The V gene is TRBV12-3 or TRBV12-4, the J gene TRBJ2-2; D might be TRBD2 (6 bases). Trimming pared 6 bases from V and 3 bases from J, leaving 11 bases between. The CDR3 loop spans 14 amino acids. The DNA of the CDR3 is TGTGCCAGCAGCTCGGCGGGACACACCGGGGAGCTGTTTTTT. This encodes CASSSAGHTGELFF.

In this sample, this clonotype turned up many times. This sequence joins TRBV7-2 and TRBJ1-5; D is unclear. CDR1 is SGHTA, CDR2 FQGNSA, per germline. Trimming removed 1 base from V and 5 bases from J, with 6 bases in between. CDR3 length: 13 amino acids. As DNA, the CDR3 is TGTGCCAGCAGCTTAGTGGTGTATCAGCCCCAGCATTTT. This translates into CASSLVVYQPQHF.

This clonotype has ten or more counts. This chain joins TRBV4-3 and TRBJ2-5; D is tentatively TRBD1 or TRBD2 (7 bases each). The CDR3 runs to 15 residues. V gave up 0 bases and J gave up 8 bases, with 16 bases separating them. Germline lookup yields CDR1 LGHNA and CDR2 YSLEER. The CDR3 reads CASSQEDRRGQTQYF. The CDR3 DNA reads TGCGCCAGCAGCCAAGAGGACAGGCGGGGGCAAACCCAGTACTTC.

This clonotype was detected ten times or more. This chain joins TRBV20-1 and TRBJ1-2; D gene uncertain. Per the germline V gene, CDR1 is DFQATT and CDR2 is SNEGSKA (reference sequence). This CDR3 has 13 amino acids. V lost 3 bases and J 8 bases, leaving 16 bases between the germline ends. The CDR3 reads CSASSEGGEGYTF. The CDR3 DNA follows: TGCAGTGCTAGTTCTGAGGGTGGAGAGGGCTACACCTTC.

This clonotype was seen ten or more times. V gene TRBV12-3 or TRBV12-4 combines with J gene TRBJ1-6; D remains unclear. The CDR3 consists of 14 residues. The V end was cut by 1 base, the J end by 6 bases, with 7 bases between. The CDR3 DNA reads TGTGCCAGCAGTTTAGTAGGGTCTAATTCACCCCTCCACTTT. Translated, it gives CASSLVGSNSPLHF.

This clonotype was detected only a few times. This chain joins TRBV7-9 and TRBJ1-1; D is unclear. Germline CDR1 reads SEHNR; CDR2 reads FQNEAQ (reference sequence). The CDR3 is 14 residues long. V dropped 4 bases and J dropped 5 bases, with 14 bases sitting between them. CDR3 sequence: CASSWEGVGTEAFF. CDR3 in DNA: TGTGCCAGCAGCTGGGAGGGAGTCGGGACTGAAGCTTTCTTT.

The CDR3: CASSPGWTGELFF. In nucleotides, the CDR3 is TGTGCCAGCAGTCCAGGGTGGACCGGGGAGCTGTTTTTT. The chain carries TRBV12-3 or TRBV12-4 and TRBJ2-2; possibly TRBD1 for D (5 bases). The CDR3 totals 13 residues. Trimming shortened V by 5 bases and J by 5 bases, and 9 bases separated the two germline ends.

This clonotype was counted many times. The chain combines TRBV6-2 or TRBV6-3 with TRBJ1-6; no reliable D call. V lost 0 bases and J 9 bases, leaving 3 bases between the germline ends. CDR1 MNHEY and CDR2 SVGEGT come from the germline V gene. CDR3 length: 12 residues. CDR3 residues: CASSYSGSPLHF. The CDR3 DNA reads as TGTGCCAGCAGTTACTCGGGTTCACCCCTCCACTTT.